Below are 10 T cell receptor beta chains sequenced from a single sample in a study of OX40 agonist ivuxolimab in advanced cancers. The protocol was immunoSEQ multiplex PCR, while the TCRdb copy is restricted to in-frame clones and leaves out a portion. Among about 84,000 clones listed, 75% to 90% were seen once. This specimen consisted of CD4+ or CD8+ T cells sorted from blood, obtained in a trial of the OX40 agonist ivuxolimab. The receptor source for this set is an adult with an advanced solid tumor such as melanoma, head and neck, liver or kidney cancer.

This sequence joins TRBV7-9 and TRBJ1-2; 9 bases are shared with TRBD1. The germline V gene encodes CDR1 SEHNR and CDR2 FQNEAQ (reference sequence). V lost 2 bases, J lost 7 bases, and 11 bases stayed unmatched. The CDR3 spans 16 residues. The CDR3 DNA is TGTGCCAGCAGCTTACCGAAACAGGGGGCGCTTCCTGGCTACACCTTC. Protein sequence: CASSLPKQGALPGYTF.

V usage is TRBV4-3 and J usage is TRBJ2-3; D perhaps matches TRBD1 (6 bases). Trimming left V 1 base short and J 0 bases short, with 23 bases between. The CDR3 covers 20 residues. Looked up from germline, CDR1 is LGHNA and CDR2 is YSLEER. CDR3 amino acids: CASSQAYGGGGRTSTDTQYF. DNA for the CDR3: TGCGCCAGCAGCCAAGCATATGGGGGCGGTGGAAGGACAAGCACAGATACGCAGTATTTT.

The CDR3 spells CASSLDLRDTQYF. In DNA, the CDR3 is TGTGCCAGCAGCTTAGACCTTCGCGATACGCAGTATTTT. V gene TRBV7-8 combines with J gene TRBJ2-3; D call uncertain. Germline-derived CDR1 and CDR2 are SGHVS and FQNEAQ. V was clipped by 1 base and J by 6 bases, with 8 bases between them. The CDR3 consists of 13 residues.

The chain couples TRBV29-1 to TRBJ1-4; D uncertain. The CDR3 length is 14 residues. In germline, CDR1 is SQVTM, CDR2 ANQGSEA. V was shortened by 6 bases and J by 5 bases, with 16 bases between the two germline ends. The CDR3 region has the DNA TGCAGCGTGGAGGGCAGCTCGGGGAATGAAAAACTGTTTTTT. Protein: CSVEGSSGNEKLFF.

V usage is TRBV6-4 and J usage is TRBJ1-6, with a tentative D call TRBD1 (6 bases). Germline values: CDR1 MRHNA, CDR2 SNTAGT. This CDR3 has 13 amino acids. Trimming stripped 8 bases from V and 7 bases from J, with 12 bases between. CDR3 region: CASAITGNSPLHF. Written as DNA, the CDR3 is TGTGCCAGCGCTATAACAGGGAATTCACCCCTCCACTTT.

The chain links TRBV27 to TRBJ1-5; 8 bases are a match to TRBD1. This CDR3 is built from 16 residues. Germline CDR1 is MNHEY and CDR2 is SMNVEV (reference sequence). Trimming at V came to 5 bases and at J to 1 base, leaving 7 bases not matched to a gene. The DNA for the CDR3 is TGTGCCAGCAGTCCAGACAGGGGTAGAAGCAATCAGCCCCAGCATTTT. Its translation: CASSPDRGRSNQPQHF.

This chain joins TRBV19 and TRBJ1-5, with TRBD1 matching over 9 bases. The CDR3 extends over 15 amino acids. Germline lookup yields CDR1 LNHDA and CDR2 SQIVND (reference sequence). The junction had 7 bases not matched to a gene; V was cut back by 6 bases and J by 4 bases. As DNA, the CDR3 is TGTGCCAGTAGGCTCGGGACAGGGCGGAATCAGCCCCAGCATTTT. Translating gives CASRLGTGRNQPQHF.

Here the CDR3 reads CASSGTPGTGVSYEQYF. In DNA, the CDR3 is TGTGCCAGCAGCGGGACCCCCGGGACAGGGGTTTCCTACGAGCAGTACTTC. The V call is TRBV5-8, the J call TRBJ2-7, with 10 bases identical to TRBD1. From germline, CDR1 is SGHTS and CDR2 YDEGEE. This CDR3 has 17 amino acids. V shed 4 bases and J 1 base; nucleotides not matched to a gene: 11.

This sequence joins TRBV28 and TRBJ2-1; 12 bases agree with TRBD1. CDR1 is MDHEN and CDR2 is SYDVKM in the germline V gene. The CDR3 has 16 amino acids. V lost 5 bases to trimming and J lost 9 bases; unmatched junction nucleotides: 11. The CDR3 here is CASSHRVGQGAGEQFF. Written as DNA, the CDR3 is TGTGCCAGCAGTCATAGAGTGGGACAGGGGGCAGGTGAGCAGTTCTTC.

The CDR3 is CASSARLAGVDTQYF. In DNA, the CDR3 is TGTGCCAGTAGTGCCCGACTAGCGGGGGTGGATACGCAGTATTTT. The chain joins TRBV19 to TRBJ2-3; 12 bases line up with TRBD2. CDR3 length: 15 amino acids. Germline CDR1 LNHDA, CDR2 SQIVND (reference sequence). V gave up 5 bases and J gave up 6 bases; unmatched junction bases: 6.